The entry that follows covers one T cell receptor beta chain sequence. The clone's antigen remains unknown. Per-base qualities were not stored, and no clone one base away is much larger. The donors were healthy, HIV-negative adults with no recently reported acute infections or vaccinations. Every donor was a Caucasian adult residing in Nashville, Tennessee, USA. CD4+ T cells were enriched by magnetic negative selection, after which naive cells were positively selected on CD45RA and the negative fraction was taken as the memory subset. Blood was obtained by leukapheresis, after which PBMCs were separated by Ficoll-Histopaque density gradient centrifugation and cryopreserved in liquid nitrogen vapor phase. Purity and quantity of every magnetically sorted T cell population were checked by analytical flow cytometry. Each sorted fraction had its genomic DNA isolated and then quantified by UV absorbance on a Nanodrop 2000c.

These data belong to a study of shared clonotypes between healthy human individuals (dated by TCRdb to about 2020). Notes on the research overall: A couple of women and a few men aged 18 to 49 years were included in the cohort. Per donor, three plates each were used for CD4 naive and CD4 memory, two for CD8 naive, and one for CD8 memory. The study deeply sequenced blood TCR repertoires of 5 or 6 healthy adults to estimate repertoire size and the extent of clonotype sharing between individuals. Libraries were prepared and TCR repertoires were sequenced by different laboratories using diverse techniques, in order to increase sequencing depth and limit assay-specific biases. Between about 0.8 and 8.9 billion PBMCs per donor were obtained by leukapheresis.

Using the deep immunoSEQ assay, multiplex PCR amplified TCR CDR3 regions from genomic DNA. Extracted genomic DNA from each cell subset was distributed evenly across all wells of several immunoSEQ 96-well plates, and each plate was treated as a replicate. For sorted subsets, approximately 210 ng of genomic DNA, equivalent to some 33,000 T cell genomes, went into each replicate PCR. Purified libraries were quantified with a Qubit 3.0 fluorometer, sized on a Bioanalyzer 2100, and re-quantified with the KAPA Library Quantification kit. Every immunoSEQ 96-well plate was sequenced on a separate single-read 150-cycle Illumina NextSeq 550 flow cell. The original pipeline was this. The immunoSEQ output contained only junctional sequences without quality scores, so filtering could not match that applied to full-length reads. To assign V/J genes and CDR3, sequences were annotated using PyIR, a Python wrapper for IgBLAST v1.9, with IMGT germline references. Reads were filtered out if the reads had weak V/J assignments (E-value above 1e-6), no CDR3, stop codons, out-of-frame junctions, or ambiguous translated residues. V3J clonotypes were defined as sequences sharing an identical inferred V gene, J gene, and CDR3 amino acid sequence. Percentage overlap between repertoires was calculated by dividing the number of shared unique clonotypes by the size of the smaller repertoire. Richness of each repertoire was evaluated using RTK rarefaction, the Chao1 estimator, and Recon v2.1 estimates of unobserved clonotypes. Generation probabilities were computed with OLGA for all TCRbeta clonotypes obtained by the gDNA method from a handful of donors. This is the immuneACCESS table as TCRdb keeps it, with only in-frame sequences that have V and J called. A part of the clones is gone; compared with another copy, unresolved V genes explain less than half, and the rest is unexplained. V, J and clone size are taken as reported in that table, and D and trimming were inferred from the DNA itself. The sample has approximately 2.5 million clones on record, around nine tenths of them singletons. The ten largest clones capture 0.14% of the sample.

The CDR3, cysteine through phenylalanine, is 14 amino acids long. The CDR3 DNA has 42 bases and is translated from base 1. Relative to germline, V is 6 bases shorter and J is 1 base shorter, with 12 bases between their ends. Based on the germline V gene, the CDR1 and CDR2 sequences are ENHRY and SYGVKD. Paper-wide results and their limitations: Pairwise subsampling indicated that sequencing depth was expected to affect the degree of clonotype sharing among donors. The small number of donors limited the genetic and exposure-history diversity represented. Estimated clonotype richness was generally larger for naive than for memory subsets. Only blood was sampled, and tissue TCR repertoires likely differ from those in blood. Rarefaction of sorted-subset datasets indicated incomplete sequencing despite the large sequencing depth. When a handful of donors were compared, the shared fraction of clonotypes was 5% to 6.5% for naive CD4, approximately 3.5% for naive CD8, 2% to 2.5% for memory CD4, and less than 0.5% for memory CD8. Compared with non-shared clonotypes, the clonotypes found in all four sorted-subset donors had higher generation probabilities.

Source material: naive CD4+ T cells sorted from blood. This specimen's cell subset or site label, interpreted: CD45RA+ positively selected. This receptor was identified in a man between 18 and 29 years old in good health. The chain links TRBV10-3 with TRBJ2-5; TRBD2 might be the D gene, on 6 matching bases. The CDR3: CAISSGLFQETQYF. The nucleotides read TGTGCCATCAGCTCGGGACTTTTCCAAGAGACCCAGTACTTC.